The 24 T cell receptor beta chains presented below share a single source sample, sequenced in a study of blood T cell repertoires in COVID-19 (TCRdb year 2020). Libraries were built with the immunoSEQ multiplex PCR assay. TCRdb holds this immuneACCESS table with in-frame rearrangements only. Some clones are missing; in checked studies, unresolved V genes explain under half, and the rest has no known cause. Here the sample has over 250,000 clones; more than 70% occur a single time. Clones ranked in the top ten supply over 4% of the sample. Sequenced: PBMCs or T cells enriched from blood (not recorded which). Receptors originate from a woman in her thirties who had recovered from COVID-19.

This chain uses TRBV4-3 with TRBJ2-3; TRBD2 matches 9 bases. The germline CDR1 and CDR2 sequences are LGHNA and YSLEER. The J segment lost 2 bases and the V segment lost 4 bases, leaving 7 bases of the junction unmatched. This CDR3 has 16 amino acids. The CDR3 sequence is CASSPQTSGVTDTQYF. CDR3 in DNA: TGCGCCAGCAGCCCCCAGACTAGCGGTGTCACAGATACGCAGTATTTT.

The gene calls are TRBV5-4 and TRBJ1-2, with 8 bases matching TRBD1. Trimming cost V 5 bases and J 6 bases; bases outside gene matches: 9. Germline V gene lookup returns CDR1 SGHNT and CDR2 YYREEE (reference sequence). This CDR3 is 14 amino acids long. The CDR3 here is CASRPRDRQDGYTF. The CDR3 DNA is TGTGCCAGCAGACCCAGGGACAGGCAAGATGGCTACACCTTC.

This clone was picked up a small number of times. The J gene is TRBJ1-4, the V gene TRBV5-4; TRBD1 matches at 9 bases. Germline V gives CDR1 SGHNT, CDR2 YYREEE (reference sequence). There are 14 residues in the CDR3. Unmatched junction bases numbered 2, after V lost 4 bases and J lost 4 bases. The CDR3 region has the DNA TGTGCCAGCAGCAGGACAGGGGTTAATGAAAAACTGTTTTTT. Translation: CASSRTGVNEKLFF.

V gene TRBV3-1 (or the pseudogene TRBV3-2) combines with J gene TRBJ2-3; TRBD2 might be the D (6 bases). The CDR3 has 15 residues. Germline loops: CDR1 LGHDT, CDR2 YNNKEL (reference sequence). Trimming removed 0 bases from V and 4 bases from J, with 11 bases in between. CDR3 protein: CASSQEYGTSDTQYF. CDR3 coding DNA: TGTGCCAGCAGCCAAGAGTACGGGACTTCAGATACGCAGTATTTT.

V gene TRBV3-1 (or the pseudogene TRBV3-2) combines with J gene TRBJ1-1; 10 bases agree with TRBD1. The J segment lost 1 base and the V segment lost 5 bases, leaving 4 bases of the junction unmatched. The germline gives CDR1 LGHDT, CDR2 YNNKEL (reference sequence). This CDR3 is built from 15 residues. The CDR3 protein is CASSTRDRGNTEAFF. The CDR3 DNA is TGTGCCAGCAGCACCCGGGACAGGGGGAACACTGAAGCTTTCTTT.

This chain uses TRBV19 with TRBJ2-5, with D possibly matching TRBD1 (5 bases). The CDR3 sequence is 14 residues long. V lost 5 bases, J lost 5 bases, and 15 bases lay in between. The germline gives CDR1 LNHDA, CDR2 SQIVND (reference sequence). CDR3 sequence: CASSSRVYEETQYF. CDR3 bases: TGTGCCAGTAGTTCCAGGGTTTACGAGGAGACCCAGTACTTC. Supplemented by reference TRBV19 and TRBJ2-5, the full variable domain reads DGGITQSPKYLFRKEGQNVTLSCEQNLNHDAMYWYRQDPGQGLRLIYYSQIVNDFQKGDIAEGYSVSREKKESFPLTVTSAQKNPTAFYLCASSSRVYEETQYFGPGTRLLVL.

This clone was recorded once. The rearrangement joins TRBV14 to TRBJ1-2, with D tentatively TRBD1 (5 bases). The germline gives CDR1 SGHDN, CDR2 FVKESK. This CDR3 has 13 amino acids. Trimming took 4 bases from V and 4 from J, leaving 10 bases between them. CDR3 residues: CASSLQGAYGYTF. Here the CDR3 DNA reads TGTGCCAGCAGCCTTCAGGGTGCCTATGGCTACACCTTC.

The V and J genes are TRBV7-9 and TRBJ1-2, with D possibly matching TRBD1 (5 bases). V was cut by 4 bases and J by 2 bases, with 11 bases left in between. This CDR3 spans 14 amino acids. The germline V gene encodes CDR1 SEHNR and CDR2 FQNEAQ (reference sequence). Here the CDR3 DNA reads TGTGCCAGCAGCTGGGGCGGGGAAAACTATGGCTACACCTTC. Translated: CASSWGGENYGYTF.

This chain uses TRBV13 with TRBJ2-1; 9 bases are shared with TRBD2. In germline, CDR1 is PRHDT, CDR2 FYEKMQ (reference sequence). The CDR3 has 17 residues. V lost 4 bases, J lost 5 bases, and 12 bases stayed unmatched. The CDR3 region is CASSYPSASGVNNEQFF. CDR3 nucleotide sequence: TGTGCCAGCAGCTACCCTTCCGCTAGCGGGGTAAACAATGAGCAGTTCTTC.

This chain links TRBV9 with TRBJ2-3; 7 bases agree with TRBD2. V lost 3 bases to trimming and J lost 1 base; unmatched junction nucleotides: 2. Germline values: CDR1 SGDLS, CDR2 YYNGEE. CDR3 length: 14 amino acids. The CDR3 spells CASSATSGTDTQYF. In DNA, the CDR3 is TGTGCCAGCAGCGCAACTAGCGGCACAGATACGCAGTATTTT.

CDR3 DNA sequence: TGTGCCAGCAGCTTGATTAATCAGGGGGCAAAGAACGAGCAGTACTTC. This gives the protein CASSLINQGAKNEQYF. The chain couples TRBV5-5 to TRBJ2-7, with TRBD1 matching 8 bases. The CDR3 loop spans 16 amino acids. V shed 1 base, J shed 5 bases, and the junction held 11 bases outside the gene matches. Germline CDR1 and CDR2: SGHKS and YYEKEE (reference sequence).

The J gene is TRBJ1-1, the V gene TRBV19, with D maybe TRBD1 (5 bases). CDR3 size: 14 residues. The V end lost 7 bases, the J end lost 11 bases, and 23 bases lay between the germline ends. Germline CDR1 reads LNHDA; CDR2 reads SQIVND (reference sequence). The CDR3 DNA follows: TGTGCCAGTAATATCCGTGAGTCCTCGTCAGGGGCTTTCTTT. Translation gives CASNIRESSSGAFF.

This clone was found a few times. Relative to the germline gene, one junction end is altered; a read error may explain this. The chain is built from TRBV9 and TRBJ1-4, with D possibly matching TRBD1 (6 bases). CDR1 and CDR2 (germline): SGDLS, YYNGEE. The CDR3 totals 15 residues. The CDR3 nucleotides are TGTGCCAGCAGCGTTACCGGGACAACTTATGAAAAACTGTTTTTT. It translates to CASSVTGTTYEKLFF.

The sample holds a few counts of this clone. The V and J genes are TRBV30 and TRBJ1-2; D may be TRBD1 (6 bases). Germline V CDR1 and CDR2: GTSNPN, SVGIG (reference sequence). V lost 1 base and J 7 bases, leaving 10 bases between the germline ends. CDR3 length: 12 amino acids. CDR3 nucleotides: TGTGCCTGGAGTGGGGGGCTAGGTGGCTACACCTTC. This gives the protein CAWSGGLGGYTF. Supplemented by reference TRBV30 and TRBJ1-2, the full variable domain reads SQTIHQWPATLVQPVGSPLSLECTVEGTSNPNLYWYRQAAGRGLQLLFYSVGIGQISSEVPQNLSASRPQDRQFILSSKKLLLSDSGFYLCAWSGGLGGYTFGSGTRLTVV.

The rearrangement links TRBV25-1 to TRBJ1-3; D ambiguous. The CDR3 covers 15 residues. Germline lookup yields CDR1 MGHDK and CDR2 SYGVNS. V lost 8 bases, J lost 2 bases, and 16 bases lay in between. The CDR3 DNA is TGTGCCAGCCTCTTTAAGGACTTCGCTGGAAACACCATATATTTT. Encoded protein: CASLFKDFAGNTIYF.

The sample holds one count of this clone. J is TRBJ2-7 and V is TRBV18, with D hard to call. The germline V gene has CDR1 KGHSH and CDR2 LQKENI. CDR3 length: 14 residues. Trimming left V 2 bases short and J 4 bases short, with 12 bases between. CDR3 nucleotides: TGTGCCAGCTCACCAGAACAGACACTGTACGAGCAGTACTTC. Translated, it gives CASSPEQTLYEQYF. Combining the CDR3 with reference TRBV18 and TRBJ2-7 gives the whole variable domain NAGVMQNPRHLVRRRGQEARLRCSPMKGHSHVYWYRQLPEEGLKFMVYLQKENIIDESGMPKERFSAEFPKEGPSILRIQQVVRGDSAAYFCASSPEQTLYEQYFGPGTRLTVT.

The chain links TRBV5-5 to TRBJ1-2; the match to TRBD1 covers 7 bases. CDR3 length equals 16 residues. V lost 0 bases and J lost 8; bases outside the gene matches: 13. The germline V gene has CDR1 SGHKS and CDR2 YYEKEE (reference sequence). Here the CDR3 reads CASSLAWGQSMRGYTF. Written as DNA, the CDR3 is TGTGCCAGCAGCTTGGCCTGGGGACAGTCTATGAGAGGCTACACCTTC. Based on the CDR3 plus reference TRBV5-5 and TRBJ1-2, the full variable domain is DAGVTQSPTHLIKTRGQQVTLRCSPISGHKSVSWYQQVLGQGPQFIFQYYEKEERGRGNFPDRFSARQFPNYSSELNVNALLLGDSALYLCASSLAWGQSMRGYTFGSGTRLTVV.

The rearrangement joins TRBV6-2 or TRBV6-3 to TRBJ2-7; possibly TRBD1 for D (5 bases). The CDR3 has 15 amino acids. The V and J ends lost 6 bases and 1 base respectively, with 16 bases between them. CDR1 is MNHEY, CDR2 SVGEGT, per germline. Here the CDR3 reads CASSPKTVGSYEQYF. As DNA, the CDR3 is TGTGCCAGCAGCCCCAAGACAGTGGGTTCCTACGAGCAGTACTTC.

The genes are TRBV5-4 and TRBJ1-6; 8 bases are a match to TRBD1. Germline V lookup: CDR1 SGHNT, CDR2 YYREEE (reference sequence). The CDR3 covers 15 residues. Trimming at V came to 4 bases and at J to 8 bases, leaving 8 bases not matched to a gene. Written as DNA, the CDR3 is TGTGCCAGCAGCGGCGGACAGGGAGGGGATTCACCCCTCCACTTT. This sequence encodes CASSGGQGGDSPLHF.

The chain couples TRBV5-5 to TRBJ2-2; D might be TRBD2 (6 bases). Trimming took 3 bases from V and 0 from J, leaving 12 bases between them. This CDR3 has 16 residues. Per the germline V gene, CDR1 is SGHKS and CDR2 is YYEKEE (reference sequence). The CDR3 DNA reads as TGTGCCAGCAGCTGGGCCGGAGGGGCGAACACCGGGGAGCTGTTTTTT. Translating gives CASSWAGGANTGELFF.

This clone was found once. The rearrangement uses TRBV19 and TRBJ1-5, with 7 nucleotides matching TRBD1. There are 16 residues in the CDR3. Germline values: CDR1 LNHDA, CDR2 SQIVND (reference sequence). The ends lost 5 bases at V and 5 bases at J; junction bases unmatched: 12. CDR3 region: CASSPGGEGGYQPQHF. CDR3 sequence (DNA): TGTGCCAGTAGTCCCGGCGGTGAAGGGGGCTATCAGCCCCAGCATTTT. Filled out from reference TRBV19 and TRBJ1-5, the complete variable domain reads DGGITQSPKYLFRKEGQNVTLSCEQNLNHDAMYWYRQDPGQGLRLIYYSQIVNDFQKGDIAEGYSVSREKKESFPLTVTSAQKNPTAFYLCASSPGGEGGYQPQHFGDGTRLSIL.

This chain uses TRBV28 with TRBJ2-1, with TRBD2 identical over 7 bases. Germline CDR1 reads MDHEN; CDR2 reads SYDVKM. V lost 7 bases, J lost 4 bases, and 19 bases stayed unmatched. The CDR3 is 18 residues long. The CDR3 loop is CASMSTYHLGGEYNEQFF. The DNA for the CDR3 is TGTGCCAGCATGAGTACATACCATCTGGGGGGGGAGTACAATGAGCAGTTCTTC.

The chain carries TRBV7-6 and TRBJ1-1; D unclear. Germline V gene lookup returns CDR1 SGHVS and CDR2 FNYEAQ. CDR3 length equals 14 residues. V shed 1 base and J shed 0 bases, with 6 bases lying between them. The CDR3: CASSLDIVNTEAFF. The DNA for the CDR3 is TGTGCCAGCAGCTTAGACATTGTGAACACTGAAGCTTTCTTT.

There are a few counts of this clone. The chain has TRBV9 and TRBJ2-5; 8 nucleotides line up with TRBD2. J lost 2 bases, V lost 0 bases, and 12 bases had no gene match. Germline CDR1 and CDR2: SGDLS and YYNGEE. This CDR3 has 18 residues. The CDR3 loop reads CASSVAGVAGFGQETQYF. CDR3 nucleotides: TGTGCCAGCAGCGTAGCTGGAGTAGCGGGGTTCGGGCAAGAGACCCAGTACTTC.